Below are 31 T cell receptor beta chains sequenced from a single sample in a study of cytomegalovirus exposure and HLA in healthy donors. This PCR relied on a set of 60 Vbeta primers and 13 Jbeta primers. TCRdb's table, derived via immunoSEQ multiplex PCR, lists solely in-frame clones and lacks some. The table has about 160,000 clones, 81% seen once; the top ten hold approximately 1.2%. The sequencing sample was made of PBMCs. The receptors derive from a man over 45 in good health and CMV-seropositive.

The J gene is TRBJ2-2, the V gene TRBV6-6; D is possibly TRBD2 (7 bases). Germline V gene sequence: CDR1 MNHNY, CDR2 SVGAGI (reference sequence). The CDR3 runs to 15 residues. V lost 2 bases, J lost 7 bases, and 14 bases lay in between. CDR3 in amino acids: CASSYAGAVGGELFF. CDR3 DNA: TGTGCCAGCAGTTACGCGGGGGCGGTGGGCGGGGAGCTGTTTTTT.

V gene TRBV21-1 combines with J gene TRBJ1-1. TRBV21-1 is a pseudogene segment. The CDR3 contains 12 residues. DNA for the CDR3: TGTGCCAGCAGCACTGGGGGGATAGTAGCTTTCTTT. This codes for CASSTGGIVAFF.

This clone was seen more than once but under ten times. This chain joins TRBV5-1 and TRBJ1-3, with 8 bases matching TRBD1. The CDR3 is 16 amino acids. J was trimmed by 0 bases and V by 4 bases; bases with no gene match: 6. From germline, CDR1 is SGHRS and CDR2 YFSETQ. This CDR3 reads CASSKDTGGSGNTIYF. Here the CDR3 DNA reads TGCGCCAGCAGCAAGGATACAGGGGGCTCTGGAAACACCATATATTTT. The full variable domain, with the rest looked up from reference TRBV5-1 and TRBJ1-3, is KAGVTQTPRYLIKTRGQQVTLSCSPISGHRSVSWYQQTPGQGLQFLFEYFSETQRNKGNFPGRFSGRQFSNSRSEMNVSTLELGDSALYLCASSKDTGGSGNTIYFGEGSWLTVV.

J is TRBJ1-1 and V is TRBV6-1; D unclear. Trimming pared 1 base from V and 2 bases from J, leaving 5 bases between. The CDR3 length is 13 residues. Germline CDR1 is MNHNS and CDR2 is SASEGT. CDR3 amino acids: CASSEVRNTEAFF. CDR3 in DNA: TGTGCCAGCAGTGAAGTTAGAAACACTGAAGCTTTCTTT.

The rearrangement uses TRBV28 and TRBJ1-5; D unresolved. The CDR3 length is 11 residues. V lost 4 bases to trimming and J lost 5 bases, with 3 bases between them. Germline lookup yields CDR1 MDHEN and CDR2 SYDVKM. The CDR3 bases are TGTGCCAGCAGTTCCTATCAGCCCCAGCATTTT. It yields the protein CASSSYQPQHF.

V gene TRBV7-2 combines with J gene TRBJ1-5; D is possibly TRBD1 (6 bases). Germline CDR1 SGHTA, CDR2 FQGNSA. This CDR3 region has 14 residues. The V end was cut by 3 bases, the J end by 3 bases, with 9 bases between. The DNA of the CDR3 is TGTGCCAGCAGCTTTGGACAGATCAATCAGCCCCAGCATTTT. Translated: CASSFGQINQPQHF.

In its sample, this clone was seen a few times. The chain links TRBV19 to TRBJ2-7, with no clear D. V shed 8 bases and J shed 0 bases, with 14 bases lying between them. Germline V CDR1 and CDR2: LNHDA, SQIVND (reference sequence). The CDR3 loop spans 14 amino acids. The CDR3 sequence: CASRDIRVSYEQYF. CDR3 in DNA: TGTGCCAGTCGTGACATACGAGTCTCCTACGAGCAGTACTTC.

About this clone itself: At one boundary the junction diverges from the germline segment, which might be a read error. The chain is built from TRBV7-9 and TRBJ1-2, with 8 bases aligning to TRBD1. CDR1 is SEHNR, CDR2 FQNEAQ, per germline (reference sequence). CDR3 length: 16 amino acids. CDR3 sequence reads: CSSSLGGQVLYYGYTF. DNA of the CDR3: TGTTCCAGCAGCTTAGGGGGACAGGTTCTTTACTATGGCTACACCTTC.

There are a few counts of this clone. This sequence joins TRBV28 and TRBJ2-2, with 11 bases identical to TRBD2. This CDR3 region has 15 residues. Trimming cost V 4 bases and J 4 bases; bases outside gene matches: 2. CDR1 MDHEN and CDR2 SYDVKM come from the germline V gene. CDR3 amino acids: CASSSGTSGTGELFF. CDR3 nucleotides: TGTGCCAGCAGTTCCGGGACTAGCGGCACCGGGGAGCTGTTTTTT.

The chain is built from TRBV6-5 and TRBJ1-3; a weak D match, TRBD1 (5 bases). The CDR3 contains 14 residues. CDR1 is MNHEY and CDR2 is SVGAGI in the germline V gene. V was shortened by 6 bases and J by 2 bases, with 11 bases between the two germline ends. CDR3 DNA sequence: TGTGCCAGCAGGACCGACAGTACTGGAAACACCATATATTTT. Translation gives CASRTDSTGNTIYF.

This sequence joins TRBV6-4 and TRBJ1-2; 7 bases are shared with TRBD1. Germline values: CDR1 MRHNA, CDR2 SNTAGT. J lost 6 bases, V lost 7 bases, and 5 bases had no gene match. This CDR3 region has 12 residues. CDR3 sequence (DNA): TGTGCCAGCAAAGACAGGGTTGATGGCTACACCTTC. Translation: CASKDRVDGYTF.

The V gene is TRBV7-9, the J gene TRBJ1-1; 8 bases line up with TRBD1. CDR3 length equals 14 residues. V shed 3 bases and J 1 base; nucleotides not matched to a gene: 1. Germline V gene lookup returns CDR1 SEHNR and CDR2 FQNEAQ (reference sequence). For the CDR3, the DNA is TGTGCCAGCAGCTTTGGACAGGGGAACACTGAAGCTTTCTTT. Translated, it gives CASSFGQGNTEAFF.

The chain joins TRBV27 to TRBJ2-6; D uncertain. The CDR3 covers 14 residues. The V end was cut by 6 bases, the J end by 1 base, with 7 bases between. CDR1 MNHEY and CDR2 SMNVEV come from the germline V gene (reference sequence). Here the CDR3 DNA reads TGTGCCAGCAGGGGCCTGTCTGGGGCCAACGTCCTGACTTTC. Translation: CASRGLSGANVLTF.

This rearrangement joins TRBV4-3 to TRBJ2-5; 8 bases fit TRBD1. The CDR3 has 15 amino acids. Germline-derived CDR1 and CDR2 are LGHNA and YSLEER. Unmatched junction bases numbered 9, after V lost 4 bases and J lost 5 bases. CDR3 residues: CASSRQTGAGETQYF. CDR3 nucleotide sequence: TGCGCCAGCAGCCGCCAGACAGGGGCTGGGGAGACCCAGTACTTC.

The chain recombines TRBV18 with TRBJ1-5; 7 bases align to TRBD1. Germline V lookup: CDR1 KGHSH, CDR2 LQKENI. The CDR3 extends over 15 amino acids. J lost 3 bases, V lost 3 bases, and 5 bases had no gene match. The CDR3 bases are TGTGCCAGCTCACCCGCCGGGACAGTCAATCAGCCCCAGCATTTT. Translating gives CASSPAGTVNQPQHF.

The chain recombines TRBV9 with TRBJ2-7; D gene ambiguous. In germline, CDR1 is SGDLS, CDR2 YYNGEE. The CDR3 runs 13 residues. Trimming took off 3 bases at V and 3 bases at J, with 10 bases between the two ends. The CDR3: CASSAPGDYEQYF. In DNA form, the CDR3 reads TGTGCCAGCAGCGCGCCGGGTGACTACGAGCAGTACTTC.

This chain links TRBV4-1 with TRBJ2-1, with 8 nucleotides matching TRBD2. The CDR3 runs 15 residues. With V trimmed by 5 bases and J by 0 bases, 3 bases remained unmatched. Germline V gene sequence: CDR1 MGHRA, CDR2 YSYEKL. CDR3 in amino acids: CASSTTSGSYNEQFF. The CDR3 DNA reads as TGCGCCAGCAGCACAACTAGCGGCTCCTACAATGAGCAGTTCTTC.

V usage is TRBV5-6 and J usage is TRBJ2-7; 8 bases match TRBD1. Losses at the gene ends were 3 bases for V and 4 bases for J; bases not matched to a gene: 3. This CDR3 comprises 13 residues. Germline V gene data show CDR1 as SGHDT and CDR2 as YYEEEE. DNA for the CDR3: TGTGCCAGCAGCTCGGACAGGGTTTACGAGCAGTACTTC. Translation gives CASSSDRVYEQYF.

This clone occurred a few times. The chain recombines TRBV19 with TRBJ1-1; weak D call: TRBD1 (6 bases). Germline CDR1 reads LNHDA; CDR2 reads SQIVND (reference sequence). This CDR3 spans 14 amino acids. Trimming removed 2 bases from V and 1 base from J, with 8 bases in between. CDR3 coding DNA: TGTGCCAGTAGTATACAGGGGAAGAACACTGAAGCTTTCTTT. Translating gives CASSIQGKNTEAFF.

The chain recombines TRBV7-2 with TRBJ1-1, with 9 bases matching TRBD1. V trimming: 0 bases; J trimming: 10 bases; junction bases outside the gene matches: 21. Germline V gives CDR1 SGHTA, CDR2 FQGNSA. This CDR3 is built from 19 residues. CDR3 protein: CASSLASTGLTGGEMGAFF. DNA of the CDR3: TGTGCCAGCAGCTTAGCGTCGACCGGTCTTACAGGGGGCGAAATGGGAGCTTTCTTT.

This clone has more than one count but fewer than ten. The rearrangement uses TRBV27 and TRBJ1-1; D perhaps matches TRBD1 (5 bases). Looked up from germline, CDR1 is MNHEY and CDR2 is SMNVEV (reference sequence). The germline V and J ends were trimmed by 1 base and 1 base, with 16 bases remaining between them. The CDR3 is 17 residues long. CDR3 coding DNA: TGTGCCAGCAGTTTATTTGGGTCCCCCACAGGGAACACTGAAGCTTTCTTT. Residues: CASSLFGSPTGNTEAFF.

This clone was counted a single time. This CDR3 is also generated by other DNA sequences in the sample. The CDR3 loop is CASSRDRGTYEQYF. CDR3 nucleotides: TGTGCCAGCAGTCGAGACAGGGGAACCTACGAGCAGTACTTC. The chain carries TRBV2 and TRBJ2-7; 8 bases agree with TRBD1. J gave up 2 bases and V 5 bases, and 5 bases lay outside the gene matches. This CDR3 comprises 14 residues. Germline loops: CDR1 SNHLY, CDR2 FYNNEI.

This rearrangement joins TRBV7-9 to TRBJ2-5; tentative D call: TRBD1 (6 bases). The CDR3 length is 15 residues. Germline V gene lookup returns CDR1 SEHNR and CDR2 FQNEAQ (reference sequence). V was shortened by 6 bases and J by 1 base, with 15 bases between the two germline ends. The CDR3 sequence: CASRPGVSFQETQYF. In DNA form, the CDR3 reads TGTGCCAGCAGACCAGGGGTCAGTTTCCAAGAGACCCAGTACTTC.

V usage is TRBV6-5 and J usage is TRBJ1-6; D might be TRBD1 (6 bases). CDR3 length equals 14 residues. Looked up from germline, CDR1 is MNHEY and CDR2 is SVGAGI. The V end lost 2 bases, the J end lost 8 bases, and 10 bases lay between the germline ends. The CDR3 DNA follows: TGTGCCAGCAGTTACGGGGACACTCATTCACCCCTCCACTTT. This sequence encodes CASSYGDTHSPLHF.

The chain recombines TRBV18 with TRBJ2-7; tentative D call: TRBD2 (6 bases). With 2 bases removed from V and 4 bases from J, the gap between germline ends came to 15 bases. The CDR3 contains 15 residues. CDR1 is KGHSH and CDR2 is LQKENI in the germline V gene. The CDR3 DNA sequence: TGTGCCAGCTCACCATCCCCCCAGGGAGGTTACGAGCAGTACTTC. It translates to CASSPSPQGGYEQYF.

The J gene is TRBJ1-5, the V gene TRBV19; no definite D call. This CDR3 contains 15 residues. V dropped 6 bases and J dropped 2 bases, with 14 bases sitting between them. CDR1 and CDR2 from the germline V gene are LNHDA and SQIVND (reference sequence). CDR3 coding DNA: TGTGCCAGTAGGCAGAAAACAGTACGCAATCAGCCCCAGCATTTT. Its protein is CASRQKTVRNQPQHF. The full variable domain, rest sourced from reference TRBV19 and TRBJ1-5, is DGGITQSPKYLFRKEGQNVTLSCEQNLNHDAMYWYRQDPGQGLRLIYYSQIVNDFQKGDIAEGYSVSREKKESFPLTVTSAQKNPTAFYLCASRQKTVRNQPQHFGDGTRLSIL.

This chain uses TRBV2 with TRBJ2-1; TRBD2 matches at 7 bases. CDR3 length equals 14 residues. CDR1 and CDR2 from the germline V gene are SNHLY and FYNNEI. V shed 8 bases and J 0 bases; nucleotides not matched to a gene: 4. The DNA of the CDR3 is TGTGCCAGCCTGGGGGGGACCTCCTACAATGAGCAGTTCTTC. It specifies CASLGGTSYNEQFF.

This clone turned up a few times. CDR3 bases: TGTGCCAGCTCACCACTATCCGGATCGGGAGAGACCCAGTACTTC. Translating it yields CASSPLSGSGETQYF. The rearrangement joins TRBV18 to TRBJ2-5; D remains unclear. The germline V and J ends were trimmed by 1 base and 4 bases, with 13 bases remaining between them. Per the germline V gene, CDR1 is KGHSH and CDR2 is LQKENI. The CDR3 covers 15 residues.

The chain carries TRBV11-2 and TRBJ2-7, with 9 bases that match TRBD1. The CDR3 is 16 amino acids. Unmatched junction bases numbered 5, after V lost 1 base and J lost 1 base. CDR1 SGHAT and CDR2 FQNNGV come from the germline V gene. In DNA form, the CDR3 reads TGTGCCAGCAGCTTAGGACCGGGACAGGGATCCTACGAGCAGTACTTC. Protein sequence: CASSLGPGQGSYEQYF. Based on the CDR3 plus reference TRBV11-2 and TRBJ2-7, the full variable domain is EAGVAQSPRYKIIEKRQSVAFWCNPISGHATLYWYQQILGQGPKLLIQFQNNGVVDDSQLPKDRFSAERLKGVDSTLKIQPAKLEDSAVYLCASSLGPGQGSYEQYFGPGTRLTVT.

This clone was seen a single time. The chain combines TRBV28 with TRBJ2-7; TRBD2 aligns across 8 bases. Germline CDR1 and CDR2: MDHEN and SYDVKM. V shed 5 bases, J shed 5 bases, and the junction held 11 bases outside the gene matches. This CDR3 region has 15 residues. The CDR3 DNA sequence: TGTGCCAGCAGTAACCCAGGAGCGGGAGTAGACGAGCAGTACTTC. It encodes CASSNPGAGVDEQYF. The full variable domain, its missing parts supplied by reference TRBV28 and TRBJ2-7, is DVKVTQSSRYLVKRTGEKVFLECVQDMDHENMFWYRQDPGLGLRLIYFSYDVKMKEKGDIPEGYSVSREKKERFSLILESASTNQTSMYLCASSNPGAGVDEQYFGPGTRLTVT.

The rearrangement links TRBV28 to TRBJ2-7; 8 bases agree with TRBD1. The CDR3 runs 15 residues. Germline V gene lookup returns CDR1 MDHEN and CDR2 SYDVKM. V lost 5 bases to trimming and J lost 0 bases; unmatched junction nucleotides: 6. CDR3: CASSTTGTGSYEQYF. The CDR3 nucleotides are TGTGCCAGCAGTACAACCGGGACAGGCTCCTACGAGCAGTACTTC.